This T cell receptor beta chain emerged from a study of shared clonotypes between healthy human individuals. Across the whole study: Donors had three CD4 naive, three CD4 memory, two CD8 naive and one CD8 memory plate apiece. Study-level points and caveats: An anticipated effect of sequencing depth on clonotype sharing among donors was recognized. Even with large depth, rarefaction showed that sorted-subset sequencing was incomplete.

This clone appeared a single time. The antigen remains unidentified. Naive CD8 cells, CD45RO-negative and positively selected for CCR7, excluded terminally differentiated effector memory CD45RA+ cells. Measured with immunoSEQ multiplex PCR; TCRdb has only the in-frame clones, and not every one. The repertoire includes around 2.1 million clones, 85% to 95% of them detected once, and under 2% sits in the top ten. This sequence originates from a man younger than 30 in good health. Some clones in this sample may be carry-over from other donors' samples. The source material was naive CD8+ T cells from PBMCs.

The CDR3 sequence: CASSVGQAFSYEQYF. The CDR3 DNA reads TGTGCCAGCAGTGTAGGACAGGCTTTTTCCTACGAGCAGTACTTC. The V and J genes are TRBV25-1 and TRBJ2-7; TRBD1 matches 7 bases. Unmatched junction bases numbered 7, after V lost 4 bases and J lost 1 base. Germline V CDR1 and CDR2: MGHDK, SYGVNS. This CDR3 spans 15 amino acids.